This entry lists 2 T cell receptor beta chains sequenced from one sample in a study of vaccination and CD4 T cells after COVID-19 (dated 2022 in TCRdb). Which antigens these TCRs recognize remains unknown. Library preparation employed PCR. Sequencing relied on an Illumina iSeq 100. At the Johns Hopkins FTIC core, DNA from the cultured CD4+ T cells underwent TCR sequencing with the Oncomine TCR Beta short-read assay. TCRdb trimmed public reads at Q25 via fastp, called clones via MiXCR and kept in-frame beta chains. Each CDR3 protein appears once, grouped with its most common genes and DNA. For this sample the table gives 20,000 to 25,000 distinct CDR3 sequences, of which about a third were detected only once. The ten largest clonotypes hold 2.6% of the sample. The sample's time point label is to be understood as: late sampling 161 to 241 days after vaccination in a few convalescent patients. The meaning of the sample's treatment or condition label: approximately 9-day PBMC culture with coronavirus spike peptide pools or control peptides (ViraFEST assay).

The source was CD4+ T cells from blood, cultured in vitro, collected about 7 months after SARS-CoV-2 vaccination. The receptors shown here come from a human donor who had recovered from COVID-19.

Only a few counts were recorded for this clonotype. The rearrangement links TRBV6-1 to TRBJ2-7; TRBD2 aligns across 9 bases. The ends lost 6 bases at V and 3 bases at J; junction bases unmatched: 9. The CDR3 runs 15 residues. Germline loops: CDR1 MNHNS, CDR2 SASEGT. CDR3 sequence reads: CASSPSASGIYEQYF. CDR3 in DNA: TGTGCCAGCAGCCCGAGCGCTAGCGGGATCTACGAGCAGTACTTC.

The chain couples TRBV19 to TRBJ1-1; 8 positions match TRBD1. CDR1 is LNHDA and CDR2 is SQIVND in the germline V gene (reference sequence). The CDR3 loop spans 15 amino acids. V shed 7 bases and J 1 base; nucleotides not matched to a gene: 8. The CDR3 nucleotides read TGTGCCAGTACAATGGGACAGGCCTCGAACACTGAAGCTTTCTTT. It is translated as CASTMGQASNTEAFF.